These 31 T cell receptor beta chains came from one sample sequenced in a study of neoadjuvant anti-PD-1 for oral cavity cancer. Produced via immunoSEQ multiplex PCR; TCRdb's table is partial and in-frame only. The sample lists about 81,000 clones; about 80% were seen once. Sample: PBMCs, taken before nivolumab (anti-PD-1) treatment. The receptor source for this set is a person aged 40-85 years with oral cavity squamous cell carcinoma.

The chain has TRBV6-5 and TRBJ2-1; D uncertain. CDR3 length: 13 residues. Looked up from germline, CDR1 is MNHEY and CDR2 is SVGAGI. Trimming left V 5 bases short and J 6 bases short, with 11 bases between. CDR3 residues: CASSPSTVNEQFF. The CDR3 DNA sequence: TGTGCCAGCAGTCCCTCCACTGTCAATGAGCAGTTCTTC.

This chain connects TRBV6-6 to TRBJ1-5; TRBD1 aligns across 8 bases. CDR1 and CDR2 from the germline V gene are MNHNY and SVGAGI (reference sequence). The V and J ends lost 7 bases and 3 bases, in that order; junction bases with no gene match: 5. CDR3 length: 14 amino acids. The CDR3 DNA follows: TGTGCCAGCATCCGGACAGGGAACAATCAGCCCCAGCATTTT. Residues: CASIRTGNNQPQHF.

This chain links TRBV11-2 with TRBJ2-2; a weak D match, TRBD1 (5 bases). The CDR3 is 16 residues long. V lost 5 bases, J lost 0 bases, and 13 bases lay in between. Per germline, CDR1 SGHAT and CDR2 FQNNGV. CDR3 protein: CASSPQGATNTGELFF. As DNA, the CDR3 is TGTGCCAGCAGCCCCCAAGGGGCGACGAACACCGGGGAGCTGTTTTTT.

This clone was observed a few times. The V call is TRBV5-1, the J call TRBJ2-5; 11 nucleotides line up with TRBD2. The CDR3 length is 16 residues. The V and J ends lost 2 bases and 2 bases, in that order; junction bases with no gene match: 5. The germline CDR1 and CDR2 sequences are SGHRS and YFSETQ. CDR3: CASSFSGRAGQETQYF. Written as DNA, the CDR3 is TGCGCCAGCAGCTTTAGCGGGAGGGCCGGGCAAGAGACCCAGTACTTC.

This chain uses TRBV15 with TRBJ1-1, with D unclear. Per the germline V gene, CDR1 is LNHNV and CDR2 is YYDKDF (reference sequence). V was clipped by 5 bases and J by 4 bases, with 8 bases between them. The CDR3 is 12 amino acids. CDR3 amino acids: CATSGDRTEAFF. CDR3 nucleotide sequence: TGTGCCACCAGCGGCGACCGCACTGAAGCTTTCTTT.

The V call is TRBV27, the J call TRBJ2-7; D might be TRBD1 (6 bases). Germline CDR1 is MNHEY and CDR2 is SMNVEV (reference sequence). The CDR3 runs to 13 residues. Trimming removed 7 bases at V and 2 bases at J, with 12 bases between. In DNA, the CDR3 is TGTGCCAGCAAATTGTGGGGGCCCTACGAGCAGTACTTC. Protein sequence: CASKLWGPYEQYF.

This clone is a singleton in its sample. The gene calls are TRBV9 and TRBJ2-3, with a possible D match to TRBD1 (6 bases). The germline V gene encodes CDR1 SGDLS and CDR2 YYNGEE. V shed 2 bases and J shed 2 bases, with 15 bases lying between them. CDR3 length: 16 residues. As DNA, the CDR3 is TGTGCCAGCAGCGTCGACCCCGGGACACCCACAGATACGCAGTATTTT. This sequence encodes CASSVDPGTPTDTQYF.

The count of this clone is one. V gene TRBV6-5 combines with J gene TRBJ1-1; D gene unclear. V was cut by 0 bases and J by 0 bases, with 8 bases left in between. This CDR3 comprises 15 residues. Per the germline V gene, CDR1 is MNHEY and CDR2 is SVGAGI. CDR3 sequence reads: CASSYSRDMNTEAFF. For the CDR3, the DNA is TGTGCCAGCAGTTACTCGAGGGATATGAACACTGAAGCTTTCTTT.

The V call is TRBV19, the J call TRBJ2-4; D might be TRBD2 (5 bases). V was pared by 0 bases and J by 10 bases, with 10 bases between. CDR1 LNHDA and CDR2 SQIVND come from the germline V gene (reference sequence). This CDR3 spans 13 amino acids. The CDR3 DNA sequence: TGTGCCAGTAGTATAGATCGGGTAGCGATTCAGTACTTC. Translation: CASSIDRVAIQYF.

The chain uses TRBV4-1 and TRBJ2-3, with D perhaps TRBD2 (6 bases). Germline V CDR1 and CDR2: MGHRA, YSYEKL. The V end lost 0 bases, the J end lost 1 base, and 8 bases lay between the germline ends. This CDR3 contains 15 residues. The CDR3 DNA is TGCGCCAGCAGCCAAGAAGAGCGGGGCACAGATACGCAGTATTTT. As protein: CASSQEERGTDTQYF.

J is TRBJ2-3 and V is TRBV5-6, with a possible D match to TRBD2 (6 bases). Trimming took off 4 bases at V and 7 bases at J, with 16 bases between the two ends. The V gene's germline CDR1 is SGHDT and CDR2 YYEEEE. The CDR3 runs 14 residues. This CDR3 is CASSATAGRNTQYF. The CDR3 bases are TGTGCCAGCAGCGCGACTGCAGGGAGGAATACGCAGTATTTT.

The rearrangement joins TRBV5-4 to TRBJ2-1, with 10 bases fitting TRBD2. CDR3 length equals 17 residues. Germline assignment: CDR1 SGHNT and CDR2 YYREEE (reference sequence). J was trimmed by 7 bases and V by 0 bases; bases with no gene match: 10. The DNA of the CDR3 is TGTGCCAGCAGCTTGGGTGGGGCTAGCGGGAGTATTAATGAGCAGTTCTTC. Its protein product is CASSLGGASGSINEQFF.

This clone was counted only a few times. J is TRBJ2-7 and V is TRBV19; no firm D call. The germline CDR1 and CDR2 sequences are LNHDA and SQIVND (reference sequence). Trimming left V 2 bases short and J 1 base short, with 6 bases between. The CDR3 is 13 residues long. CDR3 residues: CASSITVSYEQYF. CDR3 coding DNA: TGTGCCAGTAGTATAACAGTTTCCTACGAGCAGTACTTC.

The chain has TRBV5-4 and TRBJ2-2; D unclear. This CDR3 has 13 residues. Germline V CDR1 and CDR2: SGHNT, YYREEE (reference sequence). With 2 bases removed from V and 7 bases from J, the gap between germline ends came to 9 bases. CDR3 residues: CASSLIEVGELFF. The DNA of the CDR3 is TGTGCCAGCAGCTTAATCGAGGTCGGGGAGCTGTTTTTT.

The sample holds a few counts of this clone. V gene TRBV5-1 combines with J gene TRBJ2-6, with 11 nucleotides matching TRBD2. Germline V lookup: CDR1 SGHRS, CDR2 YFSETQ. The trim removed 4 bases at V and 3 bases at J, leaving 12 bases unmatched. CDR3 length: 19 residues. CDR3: CASSMTSGIVSFGANVLTF. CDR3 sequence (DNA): TGCGCCAGCAGCATGACTAGCGGGATAGTTTCGTTTGGGGCCAACGTCCTGACTTTC.

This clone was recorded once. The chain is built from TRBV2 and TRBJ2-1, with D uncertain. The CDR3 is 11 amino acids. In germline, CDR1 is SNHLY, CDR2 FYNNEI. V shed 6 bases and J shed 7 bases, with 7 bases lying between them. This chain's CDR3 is CASSENNEQFF. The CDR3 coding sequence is TGTGCCAGCAGCGAAAATAATGAGCAGTTCTTC.

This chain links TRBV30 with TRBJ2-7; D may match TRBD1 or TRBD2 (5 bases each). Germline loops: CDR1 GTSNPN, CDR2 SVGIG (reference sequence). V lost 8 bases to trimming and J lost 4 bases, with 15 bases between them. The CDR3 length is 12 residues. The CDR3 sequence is CAVREEGYEQYF. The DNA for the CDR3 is TGTGCCGTAAGGGAAGAGGGGTACGAGCAGTACTTC.

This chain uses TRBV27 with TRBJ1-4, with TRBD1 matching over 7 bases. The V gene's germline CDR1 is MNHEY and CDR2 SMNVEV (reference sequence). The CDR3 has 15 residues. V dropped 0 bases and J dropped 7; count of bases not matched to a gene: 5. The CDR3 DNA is TGTGCCAGCAGTTTATCTCGACAGGGCGGTGAAAAACTGTTTTTT. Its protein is CASSLSRQGGEKLFF.

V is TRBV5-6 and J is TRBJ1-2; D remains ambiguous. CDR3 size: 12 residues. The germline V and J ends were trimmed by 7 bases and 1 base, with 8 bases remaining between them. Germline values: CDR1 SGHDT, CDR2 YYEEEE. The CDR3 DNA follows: TGTGCCAGCTCTAGGATTAACTATGGCTACACCTTC. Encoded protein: CASSRINYGYTF. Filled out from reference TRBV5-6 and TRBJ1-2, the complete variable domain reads DAGVTQSPTHLIKTRGQQVTLRCSPKSGHDTVSWYQQALGQGPQFIFQYYEEEERQRGNFPDRFSGHQFPNYSSELNVNALLLGDSALYLCASSRINYGYTFGSGTRLTVV.

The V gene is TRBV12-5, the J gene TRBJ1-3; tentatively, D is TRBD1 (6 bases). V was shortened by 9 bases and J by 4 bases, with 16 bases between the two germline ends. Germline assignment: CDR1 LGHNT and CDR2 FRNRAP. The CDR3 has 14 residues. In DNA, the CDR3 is TGTGCTAGCTTAGGGGGGCTCGGGGGAAACACCATATATTTT. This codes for CASLGGLGGNTIYF.

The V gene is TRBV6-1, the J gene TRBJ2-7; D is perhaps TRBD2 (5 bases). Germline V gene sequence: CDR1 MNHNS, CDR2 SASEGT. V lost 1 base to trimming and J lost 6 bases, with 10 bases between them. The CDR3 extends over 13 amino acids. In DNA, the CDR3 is TGTGCCAGCAGTGAAGGGATAGCGTCCGAGCAGTACTTC. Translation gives CASSEGIASEQYF.

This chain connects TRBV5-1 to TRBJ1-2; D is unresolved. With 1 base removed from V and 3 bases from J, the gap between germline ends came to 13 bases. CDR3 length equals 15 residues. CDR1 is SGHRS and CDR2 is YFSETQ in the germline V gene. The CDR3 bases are TGCGCCAGCAGCTTGAAAGGGTTGAGGGACTATGGCTACACCTTC. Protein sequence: CASSLKGLRDYGYTF.

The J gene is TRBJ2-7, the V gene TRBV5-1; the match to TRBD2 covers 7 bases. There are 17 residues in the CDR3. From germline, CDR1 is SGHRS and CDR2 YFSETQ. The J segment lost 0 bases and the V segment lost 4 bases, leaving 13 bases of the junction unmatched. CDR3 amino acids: CASSPKLAGAFSYEQYF. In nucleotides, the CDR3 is TGCGCCAGCAGCCCAAAGCTTGCGGGAGCCTTCTCCTACGAGCAGTACTTC.

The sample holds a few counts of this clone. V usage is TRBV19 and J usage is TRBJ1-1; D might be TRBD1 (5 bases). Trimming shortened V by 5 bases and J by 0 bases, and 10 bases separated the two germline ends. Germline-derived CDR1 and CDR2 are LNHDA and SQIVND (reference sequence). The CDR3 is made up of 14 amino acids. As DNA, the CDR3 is TGTGCCAGTAGTCCCCGGACACTGAACACTGAAGCTTTCTTT. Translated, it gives CASSPRTLNTEAFF. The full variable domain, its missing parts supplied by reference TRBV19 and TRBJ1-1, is DGGITQSPKYLFRKEGQNVTLSCEQNLNHDAMYWYRQDPGQGLRLIYYSQIVNDFQKGDIAEGYSVSREKKESFPLTVTSAQKNPTAFYLCASSPRTLNTEAFFGQGTRLTVV.

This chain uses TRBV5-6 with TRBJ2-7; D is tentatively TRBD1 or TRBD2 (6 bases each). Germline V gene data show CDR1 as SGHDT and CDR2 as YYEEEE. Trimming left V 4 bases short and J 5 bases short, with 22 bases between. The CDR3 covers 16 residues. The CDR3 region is CASSLGGAGSQDEQYF. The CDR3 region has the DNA TGTGCCAGCAGCCTGGGGGGCGCCGGGAGTCAGGACGAGCAGTACTTC.

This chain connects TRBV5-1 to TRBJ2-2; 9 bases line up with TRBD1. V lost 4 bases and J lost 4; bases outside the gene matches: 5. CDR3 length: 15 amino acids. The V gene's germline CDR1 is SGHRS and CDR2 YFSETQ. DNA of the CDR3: TGCGCCAGCAGCCTCGACAGGGGGGTCACCGGGGAGCTGTTTTTT. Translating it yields CASSLDRGVTGELFF.

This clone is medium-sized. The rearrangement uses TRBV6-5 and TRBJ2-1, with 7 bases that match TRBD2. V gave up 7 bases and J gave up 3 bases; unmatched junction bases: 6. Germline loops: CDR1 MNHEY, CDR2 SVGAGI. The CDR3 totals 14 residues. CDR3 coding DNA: TGTGCCAGCACGGGGGAGGGCCACTACAATGAGCAGTTCTTC. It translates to CASTGEGHYNEQFF.

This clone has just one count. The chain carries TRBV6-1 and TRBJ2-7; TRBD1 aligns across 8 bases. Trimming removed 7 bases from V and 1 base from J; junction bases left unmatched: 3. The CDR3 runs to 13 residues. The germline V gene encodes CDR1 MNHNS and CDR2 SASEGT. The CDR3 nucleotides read TGTGCCAGCACCGGACAGGGTTCCTACGAGCAGTACTTC. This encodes CASTGQGSYEQYF.

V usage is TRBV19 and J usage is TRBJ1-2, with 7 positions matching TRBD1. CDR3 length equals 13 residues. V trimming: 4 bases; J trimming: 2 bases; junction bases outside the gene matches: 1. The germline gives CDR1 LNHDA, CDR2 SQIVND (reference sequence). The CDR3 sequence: CASSRDSNYGYTF. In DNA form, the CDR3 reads TGTGCCAGTAGTAGGGACAGCAACTATGGCTACACCTTC.

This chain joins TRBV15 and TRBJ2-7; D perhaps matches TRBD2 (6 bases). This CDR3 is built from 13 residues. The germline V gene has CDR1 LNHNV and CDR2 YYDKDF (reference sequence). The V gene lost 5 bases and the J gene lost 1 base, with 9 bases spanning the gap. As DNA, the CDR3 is TGTGCCACCAGCGGAGGGAAATCCTACGAGCAGTACTTC. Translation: CATSGGKSYEQYF.

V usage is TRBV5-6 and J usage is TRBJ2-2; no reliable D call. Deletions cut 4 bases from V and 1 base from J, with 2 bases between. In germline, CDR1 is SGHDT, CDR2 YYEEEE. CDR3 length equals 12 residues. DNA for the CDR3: TGTGCCAGCAGCCTGAACACCGGGGAGCTGTTTTTT. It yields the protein CASSLNTGELFF. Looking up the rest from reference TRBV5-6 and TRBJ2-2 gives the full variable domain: DAGVTQSPTHLIKTRGQQVTLRCSPKSGHDTVSWYQQALGQGPQFIFQYYEEEERQRGNFPDRFSGHQFPNYSSELNVNALLLGDSALYLCASSLNTGELFFGEGSRLTVL.